The present TCR beta chain was sequenced within a study of T cells in localized non-small cell lung cancer. Whole-study findings and limits: For the top 100 tumor clones, a median around 55 also appeared in adjacent lung.

Details on this clone: The antigen is not known.

The repertoire was sequenced with immunoSEQ multiplex PCR; TCRdb's copy has only in-frame clones and lacks some. The repertoire holds 55,000 to 75,000 clones, with roughly 90% as singletons. CDR1 SEHNR and CDR2 FQNEAQ come from the germline V gene (reference sequence). The V gene end was trimmed by 6 bases and the J gene end by 5 bases; junction bases not matched to a gene: 8. The CDR3 consists of 15 residues. Sequences were derived from peripheral blood, sampled before any cancer treatment. This TCR was recovered from a man between 35 and 75 years old with stage I lung adenocarcinoma. The gene calls are TRBV7-9 and TRBJ2-1; 9 bases agree with TRBD1. The DNA of the CDR3 is TGTGCCAGCAGTTGGACTGGGACAGGGAACAATGAGCAGTTCTTC. It encodes CASSWTGTGNNEQFF. Complete variable domain (other parts from reference TRBV7-9 and TRBJ2-1): DTGVSQNPRHKITKRGQNVTFRCDPISEHNRLYWYRQTLGQGPEFLTYFQNEAQLEKSRLLSDRFSAERPKGSFSTLEIQRTEQGDSAMYLCASSWTGTGNNEQFFGPGTRLTVL.